The 20 T cell receptor beta chains below were found in one sample sequenced in a study of T cells after yellow fever vaccination. TCRdb analysed the 5' RACE reads with MiXCR anew, one entry per CDR3 protein. The repertoire includes about 45,000 distinct CDR3 sequences, 6.5% to 8.5% of them detected once, and 15% sits in the top ten. This material consisted of CD8+ T cells not binding an NS4B(214-222) dextramer, sorted from PBMCs, taken 45 days after the yellow fever booster vaccination. The receptors were gathered from a man aged 25 to 45 who received the YFV17D yellow fever vaccine.

J is TRBJ1-2 and V is TRBV30; weak D call: TRBD1 (5 bases). Between the trimmed V and J ends, which lost 7 bases and 5 bases, there was a span of 14 bases. The germline CDR1 and CDR2 sequences are GTSNPN and SVGIG (reference sequence). The CDR3 totals 12 residues. The CDR3 protein is CASPDSRYGYTF. The CDR3 DNA sequence: TGTGCCTCCCCCGACAGTCGGTATGGCTACACCTTC.

This clonotype was detected ten times or more. This rearrangement joins TRBV2 to TRBJ2-7, with TRBD1 matching 8 bases. Germline lookup yields CDR1 SNHLY and CDR2 FYNNEI. The CDR3 runs 14 residues. V was pared by 8 bases and J by 7 bases, with 13 bases of the junction left unmatched. This CDR3 is CASPPGDRTVEQYF. The CDR3 coding sequence is TGTGCCAGCCCCCCCGGGGACAGGACGGTTGAGCAGTACTTC.

Many counts were recorded for this clonotype. The chain joins TRBV6-4 to TRBJ2-5; 7 bases line up with TRBD1. Germline-derived CDR1 and CDR2 are MRHNA and SNTAGT. There are 15 residues in the CDR3. V was clipped by 6 bases and J by 5 bases; unmatched bases: 12. The CDR3 loop reads CASREKDDRVETQYF. The CDR3 region has the DNA TGTGCCAGCAGGGAGAAGGACGACAGGGTTGAGACCCAGTACTTC.

This clonotype has a count of ten or more. The V call is TRBV27, the J call TRBJ2-5; possible D gene TRBD2, 6 bases. V gave up 2 bases and J gave up 4 bases, with 20 bases separating them. The CDR3 spans 17 residues. From germline, CDR1 is MNHEY and CDR2 SMNVEV (reference sequence). The CDR3 here is CASSLDPPEGSTETQYF. For the CDR3, the DNA is TGTGCCAGCAGTTTAGATCCCCCGGAGGGCTCGACAGAGACCCAGTACTTC.

The chain carries TRBV19 and TRBJ1-5; tentatively, D is TRBD1 (6 bases). Germline V gene sequence: CDR1 LNHDA, CDR2 SQIVND (reference sequence). The CDR3 spans 14 residues. V was cut by 6 bases and J by 6 bases, with 15 bases left in between. The CDR3 DNA is TGTGCCAGTAGAAACACAGGGTGGACTCAGCCCCAGCATTTT. Its protein is CASRNTGWTQPQHF.

This clonotype has at least ten counts. This chain joins TRBV5-5 and TRBJ2-7, with 13 bases identical to TRBD2. The CDR3 is made up of 15 amino acids. CDR1 is SGHKS and CDR2 is YYEKEE in the germline V gene (reference sequence). The ends lost 4 bases at V and 4 bases at J; junction bases unmatched: 5. The CDR3 reads CASSDGLAGVYEQYF. The CDR3 DNA reads as TGTGCCAGCAGCGACGGACTAGCGGGAGTATACGAGCAGTACTTC.

This clonotype came up many times. The V gene is TRBV5-6, the J gene TRBJ2-2; TRBD2 agrees at 7 bases. Germline V gene sequence: CDR1 SGHDT, CDR2 YYEEEE. This CDR3 comprises 17 residues. The V gene end was trimmed by 3 bases and the J gene end by 5 bases; junction bases not matched to a gene: 13. Here the CDR3 reads CASSSRLAGAGTGELFF. For the CDR3, the DNA is TGTGCCAGCAGCTCTCGCCTCGCGGGAGCGGGGACCGGGGAGCTGTTTTTT.

This clonotype occurred many times. The V call is TRBV2, the J call TRBJ2-1; D perhaps matches TRBD2 (5 bases). CDR1 SNHLY and CDR2 FYNNEI come from the germline V gene. The ends were cut back, 4 bases at V and 4 bases at J, with 14 bases in the middle. This CDR3 region has 15 residues. CDR3 loop: CASSVSGLTYNEQFF. CDR3 nucleotide sequence: TGTGCCAGCAGTGTTTCAGGACTCACGTACAATGAGCAGTTCTTC. Together with reference TRBV2 and TRBJ2-1, the CDR3 gives the full variable domain: EPEVTQTPSHQVTQMGQEVILRCVPISNHLYFYWYRQILGQKVEFLVSFYNNEISEKSEIFDDQFSVERPDGSNFTLKIRSTKLEDSAMYFCASSVSGLTYNEQFFGPGTRLTVL.

At least ten counts were recorded for this clonotype. V is TRBV7-2 and J is TRBJ1-6; D unresolved. The V gene's germline CDR1 is SGHTA and CDR2 FQGNSA. The ends were cut back, 4 bases at V and 8 bases at J, with 6 bases in the middle. CDR3 length: 12 residues. For the CDR3, the DNA is TGTGCCAGCAGCTCCGGCGATTCACCCCTCCACTTT. Encoded protein: CASSSGDSPLHF. The variable domain in full, with the rest retrieved from reference TRBV7-2 and TRBJ1-6, is GAGVSQSPSNKVTEKGKDVELRCDPISGHTALYWYRQSLGQGLEFLIYFQGNSAPDKSGLPSDRFSAERTGGSVSTLTIQRTQQEDSAVYLCASSSGDSPLHFGNGTRLTVT.

This sequence joins TRBV27 and TRBJ2-7; possible D gene TRBD2, 6 bases. Germline CDR1 reads MNHEY; CDR2 reads SMNVEV (reference sequence). This CDR3 has 13 residues. Trimming shortened V by 11 bases and J by 0 bases, and 14 bases separated the two germline ends. The chain's CDR3 is CAVGAGSSYEQYF. CDR3 nucleotide sequence: TGTGCCGTCGGGGCGGGAAGCTCCTACGAGCAGTACTTC.

This clonotype showed up many times. J is TRBJ2-1 and V is TRBV15; 7 bases fit TRBD2. The length of the CDR3 is 16 residues. Germline V lookup: CDR1 LNHNV, CDR2 YYDKDF (reference sequence). J gave up 8 bases and V 5 bases, and 15 bases lay outside the gene matches. CDR3: CATSRTRAGALHEQFF. The CDR3, as DNA: TGTGCCACCAGCCGTACTCGGGCGGGAGCTCTCCATGAGCAGTTCTTC.

This clonotype was recorded at least ten times. The chain links TRBV18 to TRBJ1-1; no definite D call. CDR3 length: 16 residues. With 3 bases removed from V and 11 bases from J, the gap between germline ends came to 25 bases. CDR1 is KGHSH, CDR2 LQKENI, per germline. The CDR3 is CASSPYTTGETGGAFF. The CDR3, as DNA: TGTGCCAGCTCACCGTATACTACCGGGGAGACCGGAGGCGCTTTCTTT.

CDR3 nucleotide sequence: TGTGCCAGCCAGGGGGGACAGGGGGTCTACGAGCAGTACTTC. It specifies CASQGGQGVYEQYF. The chain recombines TRBV6-5 with TRBJ2-7; TRBD1 matches 11 bases. Germline CDR1 reads MNHEY; CDR2 reads SVGAGI. The CDR3 covers 14 residues. Trimming cost V 8 bases and J 3 bases; bases outside gene matches: 6.

The V call is TRBV6-5, the J call TRBJ2-7; D possibly uses TRBD1 or TRBD2 (5 bases each). This CDR3 comprises 15 residues. Germline CDR1 MNHEY, CDR2 SVGAGI. V was clipped by 4 bases and J by 3 bases, with 16 bases between them. The CDR3 loop reads CASSSADARGYEQYF. DNA of the CDR3: TGTGCCAGCAGTTCCGCCGACGCGAGGGGCTACGAGCAGTACTTC.

In its sample, this clonotype was seen many times. CDR3 sequence: CAISAGLAEETQYF. The CDR3 DNA reads TGTGCCATCAGCGCGGGACTAGCGGAAGAGACCCAGTACTTC. The rearrangement links TRBV10-3 to TRBJ2-5, with TRBD2 matching 11 bases. Trimming cost V 6 bases and J 3 bases; bases outside gene matches: 3. CDR3 length equals 14 residues. The germline V gene has CDR1 ENHRY and CDR2 SYGVKD.

Note on this clonotype: One base away lies a much larger clone, so this may be a sequencing read error. The V gene is TRBV15, the J gene TRBJ2-1; TRBD2 matches 12 bases. Germline CDR1 reads LNHNV; CDR2 reads YYDKDF (reference sequence). The CDR3 is 15 residues long. CDR3 sequence (DNA): TGTGCCACCAAGACTAGCGGGAGCTCCTACAATGAGCAGTTATTC. This codes for CATKTSGSSYNEQLF.

The rearrangement uses TRBV5-2 and TRBJ2-1; the D segment call TRBD2 is taken from the table without a DNA check. TRBV5-2 is a documented pseudogene. CDR3 size: 15 residues. The CDR3 spells CARAPGLAGDNEQFF. The CDR3 bases are TGTGCCAGGGCCCCCGGGCTCGCGGGAGACAATGAGCAGTTCTTC.

This clonotype appeared many times. The chain combines TRBV29-1 with TRBJ2-3, with D unclear. The germline CDR1 and CDR2 sequences are SQVTM and ANQGSEA. The V end was cut by 7 bases, the J end by 2 bases, with 10 bases between. The CDR3 has 12 residues. The CDR3 region is CSGLAATDTQYF. DNA for the CDR3: TGCAGCGGCCTCGCGGCCACAGATACGCAGTATTTT.

At least ten counts were recorded for this clonotype. The rearrangement uses TRBV12-3 or TRBV12-4 and TRBJ2-1; D is unclear. Trimming removed 4 bases from V and 5 bases from J, with 15 bases in between. The CDR3 length is 15 residues. The CDR3 DNA sequence: TGTGCCAGCAGTTCCGACTCTCTCCCCGACAATGAGCAGTTCTTC. Translating gives CASSSDSLPDNEQFF.

This clonotype was picked up many times. This chain uses TRBV10-3 with TRBJ2-7; possibly TRBD1 or TRBD2 for D (5 bases each). Germline CDR1 is ENHRY and CDR2 is SYGVKD. The CDR3 is made up of 15 amino acids. Trimming pared 6 bases from V and 3 bases from J, leaving 18 bases between. CDR3 in DNA: TGTGCCATCAGGCAGGGCCAAACCCGGGACTACGAGCAGTACTTC. Protein: CAIRQGQTRDYEQYF.